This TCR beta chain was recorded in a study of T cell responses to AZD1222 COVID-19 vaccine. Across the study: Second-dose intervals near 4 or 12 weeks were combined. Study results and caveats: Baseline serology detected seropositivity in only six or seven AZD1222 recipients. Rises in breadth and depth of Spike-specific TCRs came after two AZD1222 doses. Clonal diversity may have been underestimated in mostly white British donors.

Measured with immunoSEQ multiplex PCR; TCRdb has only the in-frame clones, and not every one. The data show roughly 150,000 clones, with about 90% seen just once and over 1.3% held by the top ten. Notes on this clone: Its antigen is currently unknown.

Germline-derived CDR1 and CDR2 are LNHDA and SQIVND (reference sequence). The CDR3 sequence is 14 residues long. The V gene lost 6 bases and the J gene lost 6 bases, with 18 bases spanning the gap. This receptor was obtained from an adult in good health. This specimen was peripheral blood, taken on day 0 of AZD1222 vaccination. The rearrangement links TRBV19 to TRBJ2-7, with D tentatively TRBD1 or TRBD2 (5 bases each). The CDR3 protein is CASRAGTGALEQYF. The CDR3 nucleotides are TGTGCCAGTAGAGCCGGGACCGGGGCTCTCGAGCAGTACTTC.